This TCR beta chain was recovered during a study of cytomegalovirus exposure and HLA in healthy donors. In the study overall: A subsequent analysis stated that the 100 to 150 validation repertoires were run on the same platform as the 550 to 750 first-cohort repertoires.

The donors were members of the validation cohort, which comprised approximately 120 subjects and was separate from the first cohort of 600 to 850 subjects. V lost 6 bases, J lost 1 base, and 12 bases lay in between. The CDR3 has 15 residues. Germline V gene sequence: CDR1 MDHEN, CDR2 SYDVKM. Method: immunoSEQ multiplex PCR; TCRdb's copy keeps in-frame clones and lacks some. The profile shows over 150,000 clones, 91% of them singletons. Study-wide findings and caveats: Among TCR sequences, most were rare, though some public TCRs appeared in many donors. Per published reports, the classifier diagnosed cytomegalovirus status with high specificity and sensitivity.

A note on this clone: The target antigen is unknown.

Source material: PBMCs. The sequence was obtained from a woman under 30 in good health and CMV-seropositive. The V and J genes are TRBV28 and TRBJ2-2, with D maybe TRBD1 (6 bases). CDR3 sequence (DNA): TGTGCCAGCAGCCCTTGGACAGAGAACACCGGGGAGCTGTTTTTT. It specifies CASSPWTENTGELFF.